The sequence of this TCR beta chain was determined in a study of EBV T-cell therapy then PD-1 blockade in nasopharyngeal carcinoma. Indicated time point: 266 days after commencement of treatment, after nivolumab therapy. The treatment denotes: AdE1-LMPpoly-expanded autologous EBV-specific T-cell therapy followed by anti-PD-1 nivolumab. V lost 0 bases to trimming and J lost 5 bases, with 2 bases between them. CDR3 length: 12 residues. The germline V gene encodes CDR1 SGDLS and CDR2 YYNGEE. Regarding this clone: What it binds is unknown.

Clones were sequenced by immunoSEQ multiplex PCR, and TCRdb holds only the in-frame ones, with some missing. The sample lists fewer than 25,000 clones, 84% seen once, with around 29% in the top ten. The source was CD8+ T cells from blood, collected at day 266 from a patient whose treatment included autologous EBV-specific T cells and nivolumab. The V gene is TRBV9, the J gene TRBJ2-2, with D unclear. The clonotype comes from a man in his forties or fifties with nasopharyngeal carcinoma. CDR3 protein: CASSVVTGELFF. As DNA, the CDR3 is TGTGCCAGCAGCGTAGTAACCGGGGAGCTGTTTTTT.